This T cell receptor (beta chain) derives from a study of cytomegalovirus exposure and HLA in healthy donors. PCR was performed using 60 Vbeta and 13 Jbeta primers. Sequencing was performed with immunoSEQ multiplex PCR; in TCRdb, only in-frame clones are kept and a portion is missing. The sample lists 35,000 to 55,000 clones; around 73% were seen once. CDR1 is SGDLS, CDR2 YYNGEE, per germline. The CDR3 is 15 amino acids. V was trimmed by 3 bases and J by 2 bases, leaving 14 bases between them. Material for sequencing was PBMCs. The sequence was collected from a woman aged 25 to 39 in good health and CMV-seronegative. This rearrangement joins TRBV9 to TRBJ1-2, with D uncertain. The CDR3 reads CASSAPGTSNYGYTF. The CDR3 DNA reads TGTGCCAGCAGCGCTCCGGGAACCTCGAACTATGGCTACACCTTC.